This T cell receptor (beta chain) was obtained from a study of T cell repertoires in cytomegalovirus infection. On the study more broadly: Indicated by public TCR beta signatures were CMV infection and matching HLA type.

The CDR3 has 15 amino acids. Germline loops: CDR1 KGHDR, CDR2 SFDVKD. About this clonotype itself: What it recognizes is unknown. This clone may be a read error of a much larger clone one base away.

The study's findings and limits: Dominating the ex vivo response were TCR beta clonotypes that were CMV-specific and HLA-C-restricted.

One entry per CDR3 protein, called by TCRdb with MiXCR from the reads. The repertoire has approximately 320,000 distinct CDR3 sequences, 8% to 10% of them found once; the top ten carry around 4.1%. Sequencing was performed on PBMCs. This rearrangement joins TRBV24-1 to TRBJ2-1; 8 nucleotides align to TRBD1. The TCR sequence derives from a human donor in good health (CMV status not recorded). Some clones in this sample may be carry-over from other donors' samples. This chain's CDR3 is CSTSFWTGTYNEQFF. The CDR3 DNA reads TGTTCCACCAGCTTTTGGACAGGGACCTACAATGAGCAGTTCTTC.